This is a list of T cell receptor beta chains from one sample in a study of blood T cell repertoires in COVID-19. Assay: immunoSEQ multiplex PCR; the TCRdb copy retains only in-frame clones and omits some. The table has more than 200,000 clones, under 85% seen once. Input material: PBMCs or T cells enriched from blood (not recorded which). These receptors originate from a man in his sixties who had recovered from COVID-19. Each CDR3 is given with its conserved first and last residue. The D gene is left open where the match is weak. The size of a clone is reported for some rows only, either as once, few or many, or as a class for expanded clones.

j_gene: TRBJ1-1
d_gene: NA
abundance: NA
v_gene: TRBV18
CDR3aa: CASSTGTGNTEAFF
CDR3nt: TGTGCCAGCTCAACAGGGACGGGGAACACTGAAGCTTTCTTT

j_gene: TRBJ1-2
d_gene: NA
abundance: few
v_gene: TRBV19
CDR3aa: CASSLQGGYGYTF
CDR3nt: TGTGCCAGTAGTCTTCAGGGCGGCTATGGCTACACCTTC

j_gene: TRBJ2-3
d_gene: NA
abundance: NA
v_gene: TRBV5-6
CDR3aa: CASSLLDTQYF
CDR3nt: TGTGCCAGCAGCCTCCTAGATACGCAGTATTTT

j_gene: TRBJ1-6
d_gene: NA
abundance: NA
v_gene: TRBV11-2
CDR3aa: CASSLPQISPLHF
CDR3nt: TGTGCCAGCAGCTTACCACAAATCTCACCCCTCCACTTT

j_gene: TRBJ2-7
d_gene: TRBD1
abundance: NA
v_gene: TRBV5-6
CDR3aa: CASSTGQGARQMNEQYF
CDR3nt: TGTGCCAGCAGCACCGGACAGGGGGCCAGACAAATGAACGAGCAGTACTTC

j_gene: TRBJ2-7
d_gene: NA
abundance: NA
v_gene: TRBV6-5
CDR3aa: CASSYRESSYEQYF
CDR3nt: TGTGCCAGCAGTTACCGGGAGAGCTCCTACGAGCAGTACTTC

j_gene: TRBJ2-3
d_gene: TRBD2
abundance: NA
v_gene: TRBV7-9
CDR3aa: CASSFLAGSTFTDTQYF
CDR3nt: TGTGCCAGCAGCTTCCTAGCGGGAAGCACCTTCACAGATACGCAGTATTTT

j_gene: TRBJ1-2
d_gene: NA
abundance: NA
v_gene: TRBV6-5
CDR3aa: CASSYVGGRSGYTF
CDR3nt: TGTGCCAGCAGTTACGTTGGGGGCAGGAGTGGCTACACCTTC

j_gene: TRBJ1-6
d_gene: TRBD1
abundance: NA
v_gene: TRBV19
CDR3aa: CASSIDTGGSPLHF
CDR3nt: TGTGCCAGTAGTATAGATACAGGGGGCTCACCCCTCCACTTT

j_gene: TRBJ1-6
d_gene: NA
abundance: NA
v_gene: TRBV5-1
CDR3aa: CASSLGETGSPLHF
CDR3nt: TGCGCCAGCAGCTTGGGGGAGACGGGTTCACCCCTCCACTTT

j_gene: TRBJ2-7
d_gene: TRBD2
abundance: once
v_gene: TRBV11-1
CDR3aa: CASSSPPGGYEQYF
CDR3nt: TGTGCCAGCAGTTCTCCCCCGGGAGGATACGAGCAGTACTTC

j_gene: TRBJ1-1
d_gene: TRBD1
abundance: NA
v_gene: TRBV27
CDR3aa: CASSLRKGGVTEAFF
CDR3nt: TGTGCCAGCAGTTTACGGAAAGGGGGCGTCACTGAAGCTTTCTTT

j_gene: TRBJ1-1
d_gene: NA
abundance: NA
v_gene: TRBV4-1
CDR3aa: CASSQDFGSRRAFF
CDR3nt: TGCGCCAGCAGCCAAGATTTCGGGTCCCGAAGAGCTTTCTTT

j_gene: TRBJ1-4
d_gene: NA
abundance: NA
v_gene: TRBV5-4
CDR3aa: CASSSGQTGGNEKLFF
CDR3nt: TGTGCCAGCAGCTCTGGACAGACGGGGGGTAATGAAAAACTGTTTTTT

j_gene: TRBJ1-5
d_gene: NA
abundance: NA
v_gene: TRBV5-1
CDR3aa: CASRPDSLSNQPQHF
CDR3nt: TGCGCCAGCAGACCTGACAGCCTTAGCAATCAGCCCCAGCATTTT

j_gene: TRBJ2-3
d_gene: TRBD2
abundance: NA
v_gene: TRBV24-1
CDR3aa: CATSDPGGSDTQYF
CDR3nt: TGTGCCACCAGTGACCCGGGGGGGAGCGATACGCAGTATTTT

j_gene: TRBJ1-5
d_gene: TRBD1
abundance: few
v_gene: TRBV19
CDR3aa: CASSYGTGKRGNQPQHF
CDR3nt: TGTGCCAGTAGTTACGGGACAGGGAAGCGTGGAAATCAGCCCCAGCATTTT

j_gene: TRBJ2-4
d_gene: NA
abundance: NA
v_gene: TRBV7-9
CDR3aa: CASSLSLGAGDIQYF
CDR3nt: TGTGCCAGCAGCTTAAGTTTGGGGGCTGGGGACATTCAGTACTTC

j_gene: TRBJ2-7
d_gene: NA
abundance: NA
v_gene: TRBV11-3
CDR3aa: CASSFGGSYEQYF
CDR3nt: TGTGCCAGCAGCTTTGGGGGGTCCTACGAGCAGTACTTC

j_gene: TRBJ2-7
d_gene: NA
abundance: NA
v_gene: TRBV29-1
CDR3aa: CSAQGAASWQYF
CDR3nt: TGCAGCGCCCAAGGGGCGGCGTCTTGGCAGTACTTC

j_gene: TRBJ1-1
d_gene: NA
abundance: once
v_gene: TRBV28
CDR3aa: CASSLWGGRGTEAFF
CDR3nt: TGTGCCAGCAGTTTATGGGGGGGAAGGGGCACTGAAGCTTTCTTT

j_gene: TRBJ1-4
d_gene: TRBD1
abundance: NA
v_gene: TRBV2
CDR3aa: CASAEDRLGTNEKLFF
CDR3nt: TGTGCCAGTGCGGAGGACAGGCTGGGGACTAATGAAAAACTGTTTTTT

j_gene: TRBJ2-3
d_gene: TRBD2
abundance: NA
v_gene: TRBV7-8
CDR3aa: CASVLAGGGFTDTQYF
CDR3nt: TGTGCCAGCGTATTAGCGGGTGGGGGGTTCACAGATACGCAGTATTTT

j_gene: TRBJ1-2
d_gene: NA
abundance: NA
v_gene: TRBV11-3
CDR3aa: CASSLGGGMRGYTF
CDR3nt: TGTGCCAGCAGCTTAGGAGGGGGTATGCGTGGCTACACCTTC

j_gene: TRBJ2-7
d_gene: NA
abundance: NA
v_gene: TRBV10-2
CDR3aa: CASTDAGGTASYEQYF
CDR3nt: TGCGCCAGCACCGATGCAGGCGGGACAGCCTCCTACGAGCAGTACTTC

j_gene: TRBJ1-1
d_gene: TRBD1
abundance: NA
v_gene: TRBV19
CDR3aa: CASSQIGQGDTEAFF
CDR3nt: TGTGCCAGTAGCCAAATTGGACAGGGGGACACTGAAGCTTTCTTT

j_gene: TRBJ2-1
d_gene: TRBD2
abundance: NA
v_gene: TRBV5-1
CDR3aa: CASTLRLAGGYSYNEQFF
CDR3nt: TGCGCCAGCACCCTTCGTCTAGCGGGGGGATATTCCTACAATGAGCAGTTCTTC

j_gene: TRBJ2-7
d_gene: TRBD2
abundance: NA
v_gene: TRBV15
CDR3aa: CATSRVGAAGAYEQYF
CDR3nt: TGTGCCACCAGCAGAGTAGGGGCAGCGGGGGCCTACGAGCAGTACTTC

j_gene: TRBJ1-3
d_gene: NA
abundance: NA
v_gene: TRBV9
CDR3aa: CASSVQAGNTIYF
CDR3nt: TGTGCCAGCAGCGTACAGGCTGGAAACACCATATATTTT

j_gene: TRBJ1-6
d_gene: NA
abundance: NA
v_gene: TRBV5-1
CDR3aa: CASSPLDSDNSPLHF
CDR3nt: TGCGCCAGCAGCCCACTGGACAGCGATAATTCACCCCTCCACTTT

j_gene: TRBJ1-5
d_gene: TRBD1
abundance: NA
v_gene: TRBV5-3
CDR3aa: CARSYRDREVYQPQHF
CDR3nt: TGTGCCAGAAGCTACCGGGACAGGGAGGTTTATCAGCCCCAGCATTTT

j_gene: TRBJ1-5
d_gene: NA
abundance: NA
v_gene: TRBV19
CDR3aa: CASSIGTNHQPQHF
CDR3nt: TGTGCCAGTAGTATCGGGACAAATCATCAGCCCCAGCATTTT

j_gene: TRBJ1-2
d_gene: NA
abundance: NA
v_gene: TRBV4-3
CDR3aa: CASSQDPMMGSRGYTF
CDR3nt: TGCGCCAGCAGCCAAGATCCTATGATGGGGAGTCGCGGCTACACCTTC

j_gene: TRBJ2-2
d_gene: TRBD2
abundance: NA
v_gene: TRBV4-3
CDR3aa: CASSQRATSQNTGELFF
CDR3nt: TGCGCCAGCAGCCAAAGGGCGACTAGCCAGAACACCGGGGAGCTGTTTTTT

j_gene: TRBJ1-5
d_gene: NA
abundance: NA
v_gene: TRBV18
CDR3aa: CASSASGNQPQHF
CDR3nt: TGTGCCAGCTCAGCTTCAGGGAATCAGCCCCAGCATTTT

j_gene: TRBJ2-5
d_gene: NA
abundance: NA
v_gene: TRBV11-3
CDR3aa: CASTKGQTQYF
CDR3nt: TGTGCCAGCACCAAGGGGCAGACCCAGTACTTC

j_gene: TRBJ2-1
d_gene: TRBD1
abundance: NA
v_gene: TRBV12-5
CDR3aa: CASGLVPNDRVLSYNEQFF
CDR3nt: TGTGCTAGTGGTTTGGTACCTAACGACAGGGTGCTCTCCTACAATGAGCAGTTCTTC

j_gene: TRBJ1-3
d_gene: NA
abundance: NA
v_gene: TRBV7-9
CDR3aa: CASSSLSGNTIYF
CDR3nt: TGTGCCAGCAGCTCCCTCTCTGGAAACACCATATATTTT

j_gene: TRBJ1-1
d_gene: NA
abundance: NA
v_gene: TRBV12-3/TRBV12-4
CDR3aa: CASSLRQGTEAFF
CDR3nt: TGTGCCAGCAGTTTAAGGCAGGGAACTGAAGCTTTCTTT

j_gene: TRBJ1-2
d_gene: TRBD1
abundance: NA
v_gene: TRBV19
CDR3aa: CASSTDRGYGYTF
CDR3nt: TGTGCCAGTAGTACGGACAGGGGCTATGGCTACACCTTC

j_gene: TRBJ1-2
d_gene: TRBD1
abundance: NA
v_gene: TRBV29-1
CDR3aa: CSVETGGGYTF
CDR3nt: TGCAGCGTGGAAACAGGGGGCGGCTACACCTTC

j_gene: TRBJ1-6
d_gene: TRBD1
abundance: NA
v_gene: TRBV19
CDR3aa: CASSTARTGSNSPLHF
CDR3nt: TGTGCCAGTAGTACAGCGAGGACAGGGTCTAATTCACCCCTCCACTTT

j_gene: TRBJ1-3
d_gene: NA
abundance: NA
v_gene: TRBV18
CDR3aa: CASSRGGSGNTIYF
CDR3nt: TGTGCCAGCTCAAGGGGCGGCTCTGGAAACACCATATATTTT

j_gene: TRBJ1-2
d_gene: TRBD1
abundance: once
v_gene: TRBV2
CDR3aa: CASRGDRGLFGGYTF
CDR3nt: TGTGCCAGCAGAGGGGACAGGGGGTTATTTGGTGGCTACACCTTC

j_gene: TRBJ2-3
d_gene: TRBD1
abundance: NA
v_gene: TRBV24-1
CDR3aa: CATSDGTGRVRDTQYF
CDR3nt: TGTGCCACGAGCGACGGGACAGGGAGGGTCAGAGATACGCAGTATTTT

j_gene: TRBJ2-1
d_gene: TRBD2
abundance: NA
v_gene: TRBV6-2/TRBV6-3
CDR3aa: CASSYVSGGANVPYNEQFF
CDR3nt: TGTGCCAGCAGTTATGTTAGCGGGGGGGCCAATGTCCCCTACAATGAGCAGTTCTTC

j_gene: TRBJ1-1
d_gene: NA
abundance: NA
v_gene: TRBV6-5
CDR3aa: CASSRAGGDTEAFF
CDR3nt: TGTGCCAGCTCCAGGGCGGGGGGCGACACTGAAGCTTTCTTT

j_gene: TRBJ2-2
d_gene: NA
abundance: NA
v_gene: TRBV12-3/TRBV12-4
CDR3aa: CASNTRNTGELFF
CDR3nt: TGTGCCAGCAATACCAGAAACACCGGGGAGCTGTTTTTT

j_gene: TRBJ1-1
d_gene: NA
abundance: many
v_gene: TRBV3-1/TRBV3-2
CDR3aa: CASSPGGNTEAFF
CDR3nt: TGTGCCAGCAGCCCCGGAGGTAACACTGAAGCTTTCTTT

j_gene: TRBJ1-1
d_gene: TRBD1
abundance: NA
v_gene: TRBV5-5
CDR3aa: CASSPTGREAFF
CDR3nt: TGTGCCAGCAGCCCGACAGGGCGTGAAGCTTTCTTT

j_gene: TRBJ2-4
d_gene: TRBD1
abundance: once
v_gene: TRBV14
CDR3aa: CASSQTGGTHTKNIQYF
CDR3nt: TGTGCCAGCAGCCAGACAGGGGGAACCCACACCAAAAACATTCAGTACTTC

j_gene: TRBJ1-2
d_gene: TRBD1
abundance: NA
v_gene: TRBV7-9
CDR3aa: CASSTGTGGWDGYTF
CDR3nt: TGTGCCAGCAGCACTGGGACAGGGGGTTGGGATGGCTACACCTTC

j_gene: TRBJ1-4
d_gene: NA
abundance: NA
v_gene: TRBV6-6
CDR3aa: CASSNSGQNNEKLFF
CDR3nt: TGTGCCAGCAGCAACTCCGGACAGAATAATGAAAAACTGTTTTTT